This T cell receptor beta chain was sequenced for a study of blood T cells in healthy people across ages. Overall study findings and caveats: In older individuals, TCR beta diversity per million T cells was lower, falling roughly linearly with age. Among long-lived donors, naive CD4+ cells were more numerous and diversity higher than in aged donors.

Primed by a sample-barcoded 5' primer and a J-beta primer mix, a second PCR proceeded for about 6 to 12 cycles. Each cDNA molecule received a tag from a template-switch adaptor that had 12 random nucleotides. Each CDR3 protein gets one entry after TCRdb re-called the 5' RACE reads with MiXCR. The data contain 920,000 or so distinct CDR3 sequences, 40% to 50% of them singletons. In the case of this clonotype: The antigen is undetermined.

Per sample, a minimum of 6.5 million PBMCs were isolated. This CDR3 contains 14 residues. V shed 5 bases and J shed 10 bases, with 19 bases lying between them. Sequenced sample: blood. This clonotype was obtained from a woman in her sixties in good health. The V call is TRBV12-3 or TRBV12-4, the J call TRBJ2-3; D may be TRBD2 (6 bases). CDR3 loop: CASSVPEKAGPQYF. DNA of the CDR3: TGTGCCAGCAGTGTTCCGGAAAAAGCGGGCCCGCAGTATTTT.